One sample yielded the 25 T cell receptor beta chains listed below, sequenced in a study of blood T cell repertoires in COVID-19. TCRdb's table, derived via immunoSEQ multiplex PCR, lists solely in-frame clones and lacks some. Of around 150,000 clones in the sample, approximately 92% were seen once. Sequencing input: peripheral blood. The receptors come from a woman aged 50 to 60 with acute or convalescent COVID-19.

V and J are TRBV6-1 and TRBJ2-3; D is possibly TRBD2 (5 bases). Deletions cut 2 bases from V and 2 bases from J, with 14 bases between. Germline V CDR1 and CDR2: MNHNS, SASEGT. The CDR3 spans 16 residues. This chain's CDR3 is CASSELAGLSTDTQYF. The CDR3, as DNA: TGTGCCAGCAGTGAACTGGCGGGCCTTTCCACAGATACGCAGTATTTT.

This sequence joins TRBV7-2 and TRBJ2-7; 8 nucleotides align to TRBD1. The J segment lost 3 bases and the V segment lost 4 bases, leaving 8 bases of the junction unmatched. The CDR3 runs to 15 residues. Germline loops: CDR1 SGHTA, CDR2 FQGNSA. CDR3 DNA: TGTGCCAGCAGCTCAACAACAGGGGGATACTACGAGCAGTACTTC. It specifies CASSSTTGGYYEQYF.

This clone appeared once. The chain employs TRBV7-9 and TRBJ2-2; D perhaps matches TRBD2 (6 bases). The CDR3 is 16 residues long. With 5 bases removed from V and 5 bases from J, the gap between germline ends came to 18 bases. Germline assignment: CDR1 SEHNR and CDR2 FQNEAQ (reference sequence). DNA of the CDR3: TGTGCCAGCAGCCCTAGTAGCGGAGAATCTACCGGGGAGCTGTTTTTT. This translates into CASSPSSGESTGELFF. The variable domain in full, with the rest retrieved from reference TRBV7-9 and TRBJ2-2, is DTGVSQNPRHKITKRGQNVTFRCDPISEHNRLYWYRQTLGQGPEFLTYFQNEAQLEKSRLLSDRFSAERPKGSFSTLEIQRTEQGDSAMYLCASSPSSGESTGELFFGEGSRLTVL.

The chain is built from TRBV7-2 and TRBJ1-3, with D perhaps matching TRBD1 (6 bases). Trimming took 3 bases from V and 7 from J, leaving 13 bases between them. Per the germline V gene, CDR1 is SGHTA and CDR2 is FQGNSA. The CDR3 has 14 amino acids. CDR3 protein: CASSFGQTRNTIYF. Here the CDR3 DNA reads TGTGCCAGCAGCTTTGGACAGACCAGGAACACCATATATTTT.

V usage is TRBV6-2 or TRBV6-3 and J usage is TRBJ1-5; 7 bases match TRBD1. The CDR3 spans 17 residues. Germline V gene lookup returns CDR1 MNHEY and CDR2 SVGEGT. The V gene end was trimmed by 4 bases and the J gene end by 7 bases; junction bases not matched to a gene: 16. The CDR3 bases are TGTGCCAGCAGTTTTCTGGCCGCTTACAGGGGAGGCCAGCCCCAGCATTTT. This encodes CASSFLAAYRGGQPQHF.

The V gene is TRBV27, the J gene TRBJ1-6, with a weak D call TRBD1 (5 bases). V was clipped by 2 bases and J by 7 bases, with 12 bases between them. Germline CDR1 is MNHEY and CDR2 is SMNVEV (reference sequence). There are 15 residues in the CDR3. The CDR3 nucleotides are TGTGCCAGCAGTTTAGGGGCGCAGGGAAATTCACCCCTCCACTTT. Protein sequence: CASSLGAQGNSPLHF.

The DNA of the CDR3 is TGTGCCAGCAACAAAGGACACCTGAACACTGAAGCTTTCTTT. Protein: CASNKGHLNTEAFF. The chain combines TRBV13 with TRBJ1-1, with a weak D call TRBD1 (5 bases). This CDR3 comprises 14 residues. Germline values: CDR1 PRHDT, CDR2 FYEKMQ (reference sequence). The V and J ends lost 7 bases and 0 bases respectively, with 12 bases between them.

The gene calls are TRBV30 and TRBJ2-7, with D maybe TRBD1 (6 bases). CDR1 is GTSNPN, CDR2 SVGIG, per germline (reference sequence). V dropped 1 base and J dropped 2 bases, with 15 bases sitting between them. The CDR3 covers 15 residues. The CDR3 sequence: CAWSEGTLATYEQYF. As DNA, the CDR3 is TGTGCCTGGAGTGAAGGGACACTTGCTACCTACGAGCAGTACTTC.

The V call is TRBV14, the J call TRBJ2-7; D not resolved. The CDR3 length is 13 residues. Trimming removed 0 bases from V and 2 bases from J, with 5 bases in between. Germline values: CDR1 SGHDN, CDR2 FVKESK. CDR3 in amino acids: CASSQDEAYEQYF. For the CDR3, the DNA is TGTGCCAGCAGCCAAGATGAGGCCTACGAGCAGTACTTC.

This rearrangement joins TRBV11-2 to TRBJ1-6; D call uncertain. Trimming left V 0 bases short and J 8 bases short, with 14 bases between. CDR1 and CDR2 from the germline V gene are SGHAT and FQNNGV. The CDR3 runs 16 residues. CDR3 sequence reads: CASSLDLGSPDSPLHF. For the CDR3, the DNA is TGTGCCAGCAGCTTAGATCTCGGGTCGCCCGATTCACCCCTCCACTTT.

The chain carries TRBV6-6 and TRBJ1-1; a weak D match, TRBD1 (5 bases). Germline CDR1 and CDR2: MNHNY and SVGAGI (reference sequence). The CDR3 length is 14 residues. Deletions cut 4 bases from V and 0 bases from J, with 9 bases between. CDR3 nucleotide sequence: TGTGCCAGCAGTTCAGGACAAGTGAACACTGAAGCTTTCTTT. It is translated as CASSSGQVNTEAFF.

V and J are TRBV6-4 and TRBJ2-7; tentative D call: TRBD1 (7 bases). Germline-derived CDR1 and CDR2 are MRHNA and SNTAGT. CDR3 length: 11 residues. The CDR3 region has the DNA TGTGCCAGCTGCGGAGGGACAGTCGGCTGGGTC. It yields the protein CASCGGTVGWV.

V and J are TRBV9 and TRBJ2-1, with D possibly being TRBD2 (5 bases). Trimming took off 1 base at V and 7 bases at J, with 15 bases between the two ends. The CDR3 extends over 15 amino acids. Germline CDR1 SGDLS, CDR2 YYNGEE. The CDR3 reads CASSVSSDSGNEQFF. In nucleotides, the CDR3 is TGTGCCAGCAGCGTATCTTCGGACTCGGGGAATGAGCAGTTCTTC.

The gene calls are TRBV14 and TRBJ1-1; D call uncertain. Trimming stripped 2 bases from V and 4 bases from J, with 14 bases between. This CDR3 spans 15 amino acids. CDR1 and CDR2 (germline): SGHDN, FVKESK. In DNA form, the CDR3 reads TGTGCCAGCAGCCAAATCCGCTCGGGGAGCACTGAAGCTTTCTTT. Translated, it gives CASSQIRSGSTEAFF. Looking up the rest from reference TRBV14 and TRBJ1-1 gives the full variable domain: EAGVTQFPSHSVIEKGQTVTLRCDPISGHDNLYWYRRVMGKEIKFLLHFVKESKQDESGMPNNRFLAERTGGTYSTLKVQPAELEDSGVYFCASSQIRSGSTEAFFGQGTRLTVV.

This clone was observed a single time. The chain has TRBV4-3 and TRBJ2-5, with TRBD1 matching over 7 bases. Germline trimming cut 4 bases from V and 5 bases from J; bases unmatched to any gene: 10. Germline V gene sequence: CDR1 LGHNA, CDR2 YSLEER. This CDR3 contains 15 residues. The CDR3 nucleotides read TGCGCCAGCAGCCCTTTGACAGGGCCAGGGGAGACCCAGTACTTC. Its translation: CASSPLTGPGETQYF.

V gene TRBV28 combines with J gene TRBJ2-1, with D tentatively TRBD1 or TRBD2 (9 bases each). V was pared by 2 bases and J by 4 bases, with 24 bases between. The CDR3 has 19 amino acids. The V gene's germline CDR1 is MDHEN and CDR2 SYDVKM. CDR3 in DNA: TGTGCCAGCAGTTTAATCGGACAGGGGTTTCTAGCGGGATACAATGAGCAGTTCTTC. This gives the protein CASSLIGQGFLAGYNEQFF. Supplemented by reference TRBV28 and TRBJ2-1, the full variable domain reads DVKVTQSSRYLVKRTGEKVFLECVQDMDHENMFWYRQDPGLGLRLIYFSYDVKMKEKGDIPEGYSVSREKKERFSLILESASTNQTSMYLCASSLIGQGFLAGYNEQFFGPGTRLTVL.

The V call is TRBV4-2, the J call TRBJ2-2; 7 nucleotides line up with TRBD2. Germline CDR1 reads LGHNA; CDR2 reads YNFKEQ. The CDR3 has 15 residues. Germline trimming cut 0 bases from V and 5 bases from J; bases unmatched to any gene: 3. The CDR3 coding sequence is TGTGCCAGCAGCCAAGAGCCTAGCGGAACCGGGGAGCTGTTTTTT. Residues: CASSQEPSGTGELFF.

The CDR3 region has the DNA TGTGCCAGCAGCTTACGGGCTAGCGGGGGCTCCTACGAGCAGTACTTC. Its translation: CASSLRASGGSYEQYF. The chain has TRBV7-2 and TRBJ2-7, with 10 positions matching TRBD2. Trimming removed 2 bases from V and 0 bases from J; junction bases left unmatched: 4. This CDR3 is 16 amino acids long. Germline-derived CDR1 and CDR2 are SGHTA and FQGNSA.

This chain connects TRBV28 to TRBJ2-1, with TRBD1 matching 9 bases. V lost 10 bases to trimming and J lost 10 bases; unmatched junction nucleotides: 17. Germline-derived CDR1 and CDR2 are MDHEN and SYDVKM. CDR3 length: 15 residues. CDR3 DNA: TGTGCCATCGAAAACGGGGGACAGGGATCCAGGGAGCAGTTCTTC. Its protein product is CAIENGGQGSREQFF. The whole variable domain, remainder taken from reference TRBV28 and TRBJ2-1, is DVKVTQSSRYLVKRTGEKVFLECVQDMDHENMFWYRQDPGLGLRLIYFSYDVKMKEKGDIPEGYSVSREKKERFSLILESASTNQTSMYLCAIENGGQGSREQFFGPGTRLTVL.

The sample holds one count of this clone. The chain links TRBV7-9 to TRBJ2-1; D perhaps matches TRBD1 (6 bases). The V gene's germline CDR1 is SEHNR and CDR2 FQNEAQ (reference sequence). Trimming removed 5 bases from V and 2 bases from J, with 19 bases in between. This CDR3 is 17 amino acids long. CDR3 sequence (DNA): TGTGCCAGCAGCCCAAAGGGGGTCTCCATCCCCTACAATGAGCAGTTCTTC. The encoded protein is CASSPKGVSIPYNEQFF.

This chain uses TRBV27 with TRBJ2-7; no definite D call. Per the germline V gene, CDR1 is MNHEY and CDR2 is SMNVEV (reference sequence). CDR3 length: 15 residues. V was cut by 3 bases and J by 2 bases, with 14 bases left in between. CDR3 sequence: CASSFRHLDTYEQYF. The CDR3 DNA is TGTGCCAGCAGTTTTCGCCACCTCGACACCTACGAGCAGTACTTC.

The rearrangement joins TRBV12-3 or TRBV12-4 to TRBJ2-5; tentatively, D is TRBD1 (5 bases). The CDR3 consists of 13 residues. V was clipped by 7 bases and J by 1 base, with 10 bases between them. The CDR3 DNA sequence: TGTGCCAGCAATAGTGACAGCCAAGAGACCCAGTACTTC. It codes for CASNSDSQETQYF.

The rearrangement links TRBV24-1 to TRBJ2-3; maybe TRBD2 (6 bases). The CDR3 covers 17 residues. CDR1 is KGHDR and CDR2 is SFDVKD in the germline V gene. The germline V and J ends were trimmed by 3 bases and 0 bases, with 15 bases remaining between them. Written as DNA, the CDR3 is TGTGCCACCAGTGATATATTTAGCGGAACTAGCACAGATACGCAGTATTTT. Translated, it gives CATSDIFSGTSTDTQYF.

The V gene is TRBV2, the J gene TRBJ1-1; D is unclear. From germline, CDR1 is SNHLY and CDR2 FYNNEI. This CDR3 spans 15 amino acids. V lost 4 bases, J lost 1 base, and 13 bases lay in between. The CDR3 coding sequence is TGTGCCAGCAGTGTCCCAAGAGGTCAGAACACTGAAGCTTTCTTT. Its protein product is CASSVPRGQNTEAFF.

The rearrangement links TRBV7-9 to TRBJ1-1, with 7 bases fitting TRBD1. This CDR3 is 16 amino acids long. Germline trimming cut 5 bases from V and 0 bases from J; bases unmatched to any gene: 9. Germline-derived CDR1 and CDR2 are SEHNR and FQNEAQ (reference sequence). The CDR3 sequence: CASSAPWTGMNTEAFF. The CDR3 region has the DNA TGTGCCAGCAGCGCCCCCTGGACAGGCATGAACACTGAAGCTTTCTTT. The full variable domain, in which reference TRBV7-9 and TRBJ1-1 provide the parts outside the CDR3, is DTGVSQNPRHKITKRGQNVTFRCDPISEHNRLYWYRQTLGQGPEFLTYFQNEAQLEKSRLLSDRFSAERPKGSFSTLEIQRTEQGDSAMYLCASSAPWTGMNTEAFFGQGTRLTVV.